Reported below is one T cell receptor beta chain. This sample is drawn from a study of T cell responses to AZD1222 COVID-19 vaccine. Germline V lookup: CDR1 MGHRA, CDR2 YSYEKL. The CDR3 consists of 14 residues. The germline V and J ends were trimmed by 3 bases and 4 bases, with 13 bases remaining between them. Sequenced by immunoSEQ multiplex PCR; TCRdb stores in-frame clones only, minus some. This sample has 90,000 to 150,000 clones, with more than 85% found just once. The gene calls are TRBV4-1 and TRBJ2-7, with a weak D call TRBD2 (5 bases). The receptor was isolated from an adult who received the AZD1222 COVID-19 vaccine. Source: peripheral blood, taken 28 days after the second AZD1222 dose. This CDR3 is CASSHGGSPYEQYF. The DNA for the CDR3 is TGCGCCAGCAGCCACGGCGGGTCGCCTTACGAGCAGTACTTC.